The 2 T cell receptor beta chains given below trace back to one sample, sequenced in a study of T cell responses to AZD1222 COVID-19 vaccine. Only in-frame clones appear in the TCRdb table, and some are missing; sequencing was by immunoSEQ multiplex PCR. The table records under 150,000 clones, around nine tenths of them present only once. The sample consisted of peripheral blood, taken on day 0 of MenACWY control vaccination. The receptors were sampled from an adult in good health.

The rearrangement joins TRBV15 to TRBJ1-2; 12 bases line up with TRBD1. The germline V gene encodes CDR1 LNHNV and CDR2 YYDKDF (reference sequence). The CDR3 runs 16 residues. After removal of 1 base from V and 6 bases from J, the junction contained 6 bases not matched to a gene. In DNA, the CDR3 is TGTGCCACCAGCAGAGTATCGGGACAGGGGGCGCATGGCTACACCTTC. Translated, it gives CATSRVSGQGAHGYTF.

The chain is built from TRBV20-1 and TRBJ1-2; D unclear. V lost 1 base, J lost 3 bases, and 3 bases lay in between. Germline CDR1 is DFQATT and CDR2 is SNEGSKA (reference sequence). There are 11 residues in the CDR3. CDR3 protein: CSARGDYGYTF. CDR3 coding DNA: TGCAGTGCTAGAGGCGACTATGGCTACACCTTC.